This T cell receptor (beta chain) originates from a study of blood T cell repertoires in COVID-19. The wider study: T cells, B-cell-depleted T cells, or PBMCs provided the cDNA or gDNA that served as material.

CDR1 and CDR2 from the germline V gene are SGHDT and YYEEEE. With V trimmed by 6 bases and J by 3 bases, 4 bases remained unmatched. This CDR3 has 14 residues. Libraries were prepared by immunoSEQ multiplex PCR; TCRdb keeps only in-frame clonotypes and omits some of them. Of about 370,000 clones in the sample, around 89% were seen once. The chain uses TRBV5-6 and TRBJ2-3; 10 bases agree with TRBD1. Sequenced material: peripheral blood. The clonotype comes from a man aged 18 to 35 with active or convalescent COVID-19. The CDR3: CASTDRGQTDTQYF. The CDR3 bases are TGTGCCAGCACCGACAGGGGGCAGACAGATACGCAGTATTTT.